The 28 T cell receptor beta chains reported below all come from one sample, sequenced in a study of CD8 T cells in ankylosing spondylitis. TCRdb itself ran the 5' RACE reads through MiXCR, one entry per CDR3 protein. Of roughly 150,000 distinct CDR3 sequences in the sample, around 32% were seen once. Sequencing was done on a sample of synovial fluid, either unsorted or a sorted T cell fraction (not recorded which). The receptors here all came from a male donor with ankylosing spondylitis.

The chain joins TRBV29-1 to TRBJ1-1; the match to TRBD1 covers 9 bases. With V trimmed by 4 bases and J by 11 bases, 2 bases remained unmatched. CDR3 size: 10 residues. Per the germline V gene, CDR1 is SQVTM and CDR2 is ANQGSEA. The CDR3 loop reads CSVGDRDAFF. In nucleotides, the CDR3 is TGCAGCGTTGGGGACAGGGACGCTTTCTTT.

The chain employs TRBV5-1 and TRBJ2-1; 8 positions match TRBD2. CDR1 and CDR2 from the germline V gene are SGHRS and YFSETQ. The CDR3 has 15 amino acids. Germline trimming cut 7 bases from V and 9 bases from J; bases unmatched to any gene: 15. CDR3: CASSRGPGGPSEQFF. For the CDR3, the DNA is TGCGCCAGCTCGAGGGGTCCGGGGGGGCCGAGTGAGCAGTTCTTC.

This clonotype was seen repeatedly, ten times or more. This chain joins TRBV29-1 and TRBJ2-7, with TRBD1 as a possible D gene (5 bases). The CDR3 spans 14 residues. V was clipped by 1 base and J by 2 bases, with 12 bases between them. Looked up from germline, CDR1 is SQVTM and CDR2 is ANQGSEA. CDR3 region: CSVEAIGHAYEQYF. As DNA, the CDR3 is TGCAGCGTTGAAGCCATCGGACACGCCTACGAGCAGTACTTC.

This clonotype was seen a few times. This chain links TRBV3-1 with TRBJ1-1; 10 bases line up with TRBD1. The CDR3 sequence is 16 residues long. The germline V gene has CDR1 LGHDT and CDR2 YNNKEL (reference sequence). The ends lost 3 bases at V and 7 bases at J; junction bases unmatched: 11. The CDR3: CASSHWDRGEEGEAFF. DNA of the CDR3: TGTGCCAGCAGCCACTGGGACAGGGGAGAGGAGGGTGAAGCTTTCTTT.

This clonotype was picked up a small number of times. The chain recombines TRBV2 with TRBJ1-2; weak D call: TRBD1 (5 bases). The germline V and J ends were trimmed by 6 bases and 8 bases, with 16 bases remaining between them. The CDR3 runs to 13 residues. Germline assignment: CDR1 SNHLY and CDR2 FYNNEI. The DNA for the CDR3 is TGTGCCAGCAGAGGGACCTTTGTTGAGGGCTACACCTTC. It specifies CASRGTFVEGYTF.

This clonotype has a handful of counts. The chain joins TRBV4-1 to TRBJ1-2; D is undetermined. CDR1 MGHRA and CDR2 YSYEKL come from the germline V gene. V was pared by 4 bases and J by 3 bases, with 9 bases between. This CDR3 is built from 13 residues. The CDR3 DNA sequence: TGCGCCAGCAGCCTTGGAGAGCACTATGGCTACACCTTC. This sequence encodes CASSLGEHYGYTF.

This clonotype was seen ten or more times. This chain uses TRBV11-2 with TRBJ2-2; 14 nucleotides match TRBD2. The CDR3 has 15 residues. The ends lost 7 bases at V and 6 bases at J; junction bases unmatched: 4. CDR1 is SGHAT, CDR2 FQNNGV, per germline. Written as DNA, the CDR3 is TGTGCCAGCAAGGGACTAGCGGGAGAGGCCGGGGAGCTGTTTTTT. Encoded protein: CASKGLAGEAGELFF. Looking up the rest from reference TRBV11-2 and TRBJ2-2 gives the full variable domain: EAGVAQSPRYKIIEKRQSVAFWCNPISGHATLYWYQQILGQGPKLLIQFQNNGVVDDSQLPKDRFSAERLKGVDSTLKIQPAKLEDSAVYLCASKGLAGEAGELFFGEGSRLTVL.

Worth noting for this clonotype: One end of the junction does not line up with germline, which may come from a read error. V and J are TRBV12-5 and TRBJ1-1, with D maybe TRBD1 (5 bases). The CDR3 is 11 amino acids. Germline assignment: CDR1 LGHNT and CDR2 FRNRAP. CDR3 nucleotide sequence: TGTGCTAGTGCCGAGGGATTCCTGGGGCACTTT. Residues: CASAEGFLGHF.

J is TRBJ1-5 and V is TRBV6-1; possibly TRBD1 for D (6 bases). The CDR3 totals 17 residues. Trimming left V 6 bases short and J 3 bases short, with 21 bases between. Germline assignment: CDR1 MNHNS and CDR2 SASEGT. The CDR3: CASSLGRGRGNNQPQHF. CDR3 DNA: TGTGCCAGCAGCCTGGGGCGTGGCAGGGGAAACAATCAGCCCCAGCATTTT.

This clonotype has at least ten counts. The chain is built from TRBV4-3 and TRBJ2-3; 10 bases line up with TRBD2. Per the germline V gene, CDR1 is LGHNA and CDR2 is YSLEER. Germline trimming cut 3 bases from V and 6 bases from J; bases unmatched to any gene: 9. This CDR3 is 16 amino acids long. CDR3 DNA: TGCGCCAGCAGCCATTACTCCGGGACTAGCGTGGATACGCAGTATTTT. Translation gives CASSHYSGTSVDTQYF.

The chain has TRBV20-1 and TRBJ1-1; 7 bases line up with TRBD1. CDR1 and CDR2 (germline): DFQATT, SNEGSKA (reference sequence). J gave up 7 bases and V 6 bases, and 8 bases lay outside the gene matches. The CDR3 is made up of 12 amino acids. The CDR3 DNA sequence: TGCAGTGCCGAGGGGACAGTTAATGAAGCTTTCTTT. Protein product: CSAEGTVNEAFF.

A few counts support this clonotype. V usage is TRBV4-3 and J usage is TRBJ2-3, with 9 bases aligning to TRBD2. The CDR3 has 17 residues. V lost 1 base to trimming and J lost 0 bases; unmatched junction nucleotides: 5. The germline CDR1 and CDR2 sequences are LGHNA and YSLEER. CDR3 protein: CASSQAPTSGSTDTQYF. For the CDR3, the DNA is TGCGCCAGCAGCCAAGCCCCCACTAGCGGGAGCACAGATACGCAGTATTTT.

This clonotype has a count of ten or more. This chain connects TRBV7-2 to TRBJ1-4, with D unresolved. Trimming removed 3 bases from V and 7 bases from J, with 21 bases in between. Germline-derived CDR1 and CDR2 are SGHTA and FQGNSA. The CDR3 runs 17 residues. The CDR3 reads CASSLNTGGVAGEKLFF. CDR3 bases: TGTGCCAGCAGCTTGAACACGGGAGGTGTAGCTGGTGAAAAACTGTTTTTT.

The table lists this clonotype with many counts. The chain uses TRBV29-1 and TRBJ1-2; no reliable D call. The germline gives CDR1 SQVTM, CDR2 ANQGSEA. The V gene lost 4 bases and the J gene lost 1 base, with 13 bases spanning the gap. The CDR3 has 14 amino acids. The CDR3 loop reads CSVATYGDNYGYTF. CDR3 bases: TGCAGCGTTGCCACGTATGGGGATAACTATGGCTACACCTTC.

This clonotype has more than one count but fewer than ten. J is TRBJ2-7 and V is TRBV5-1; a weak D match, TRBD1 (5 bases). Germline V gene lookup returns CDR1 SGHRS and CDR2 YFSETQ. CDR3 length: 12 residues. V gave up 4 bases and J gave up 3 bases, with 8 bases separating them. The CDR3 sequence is CASSTQGYEQYF. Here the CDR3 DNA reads TGCGCCAGCAGCACCCAGGGCTACGAGCAGTACTTC.

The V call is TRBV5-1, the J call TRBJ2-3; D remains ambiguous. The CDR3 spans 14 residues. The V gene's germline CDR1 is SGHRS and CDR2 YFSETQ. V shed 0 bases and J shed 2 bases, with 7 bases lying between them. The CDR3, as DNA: TGCGCCAGCAGCTTGGGGCAGGACACAGATACGCAGTATTTT. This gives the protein CASSLGQDTDTQYF.

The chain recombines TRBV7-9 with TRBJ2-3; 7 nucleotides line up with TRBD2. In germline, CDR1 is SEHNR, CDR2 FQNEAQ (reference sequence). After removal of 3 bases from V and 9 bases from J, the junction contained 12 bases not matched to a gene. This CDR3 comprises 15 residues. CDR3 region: CASSFAGDSLITQYF. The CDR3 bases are TGTGCCAGCAGCTTCGCGGGGGACTCGTTAATCACGCAGTATTTT.

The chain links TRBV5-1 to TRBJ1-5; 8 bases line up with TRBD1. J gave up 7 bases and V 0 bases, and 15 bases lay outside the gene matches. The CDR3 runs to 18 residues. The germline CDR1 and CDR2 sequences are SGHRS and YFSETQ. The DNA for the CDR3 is TGCGCCAGCAGCTTGGCATTATTCCAGGGGGCTTATAAACAGCCCCAGCATTTT. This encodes CASSLALFQGAYKQPQHF.

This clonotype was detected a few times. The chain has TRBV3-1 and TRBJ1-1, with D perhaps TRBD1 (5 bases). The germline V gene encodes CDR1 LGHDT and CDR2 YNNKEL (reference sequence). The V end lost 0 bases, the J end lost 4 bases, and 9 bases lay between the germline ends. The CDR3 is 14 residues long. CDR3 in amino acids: CASSQDLRGTEAFF. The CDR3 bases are TGTGCCAGCAGCCAAGATTTGAGGGGCACTGAAGCTTTCTTT.

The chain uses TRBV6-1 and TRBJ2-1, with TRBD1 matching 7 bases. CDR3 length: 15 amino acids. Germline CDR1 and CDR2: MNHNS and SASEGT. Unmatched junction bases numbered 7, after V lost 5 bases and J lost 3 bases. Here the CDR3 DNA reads TGTGCCAGCAGTCCCGGGACAGCAAACTACAATGAGCAGTTCTTC. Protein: CASSPGTANYNEQFF.

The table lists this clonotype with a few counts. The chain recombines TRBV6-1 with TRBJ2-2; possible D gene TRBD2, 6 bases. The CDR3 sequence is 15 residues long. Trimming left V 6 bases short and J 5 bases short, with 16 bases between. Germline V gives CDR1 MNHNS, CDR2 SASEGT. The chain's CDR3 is CASRGPGAGTGELFF. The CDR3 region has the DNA TGTGCCAGCAGAGGTCCGGGAGCTGGGACCGGGGAGCTGTTTTTT.

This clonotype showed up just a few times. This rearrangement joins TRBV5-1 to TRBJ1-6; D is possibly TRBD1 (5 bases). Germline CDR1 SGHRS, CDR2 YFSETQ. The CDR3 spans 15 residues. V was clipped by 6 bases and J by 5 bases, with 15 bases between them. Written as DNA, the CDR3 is TGCGCCAGCAATCAGGATGCAGGGAATAATTCACCCCTCCACTTT. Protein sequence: CASNQDAGNNSPLHF.

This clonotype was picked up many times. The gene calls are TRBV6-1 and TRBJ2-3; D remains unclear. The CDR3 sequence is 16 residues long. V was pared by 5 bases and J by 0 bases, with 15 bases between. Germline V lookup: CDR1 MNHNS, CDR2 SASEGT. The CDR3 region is CASSQRSLPSTDTQYF. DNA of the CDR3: TGTGCCAGCAGTCAAAGGTCACTACCTAGCACAGATACGCAGTATTTT.

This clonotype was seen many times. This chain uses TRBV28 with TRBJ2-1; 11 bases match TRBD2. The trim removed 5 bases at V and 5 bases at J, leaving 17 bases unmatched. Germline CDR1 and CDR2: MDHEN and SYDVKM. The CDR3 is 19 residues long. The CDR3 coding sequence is TGTGCCAGCAGTCGTTATAGCGGGAGGGCCAGGGGTCCACACAATGAGCAGTTCTTC. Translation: CASSRYSGRARGPHNEQFF.

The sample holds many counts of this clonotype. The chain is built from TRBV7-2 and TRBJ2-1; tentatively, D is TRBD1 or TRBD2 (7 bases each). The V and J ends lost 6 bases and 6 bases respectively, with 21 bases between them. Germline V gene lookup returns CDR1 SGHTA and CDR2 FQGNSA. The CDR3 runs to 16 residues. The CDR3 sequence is CASRPQGGLLSNEQFF. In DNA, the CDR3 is TGTGCCAGCAGACCCCAGGGGGGGCTATTAAGCAATGAGCAGTTCTTC.

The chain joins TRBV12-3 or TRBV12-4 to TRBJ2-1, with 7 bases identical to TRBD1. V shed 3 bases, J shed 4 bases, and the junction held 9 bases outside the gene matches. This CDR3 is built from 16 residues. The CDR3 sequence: CASSFRPGQLYNEQFF. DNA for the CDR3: TGTGCCAGCAGTTTCCGCCCGGGACAGCTTTACAATGAGCAGTTCTTC.

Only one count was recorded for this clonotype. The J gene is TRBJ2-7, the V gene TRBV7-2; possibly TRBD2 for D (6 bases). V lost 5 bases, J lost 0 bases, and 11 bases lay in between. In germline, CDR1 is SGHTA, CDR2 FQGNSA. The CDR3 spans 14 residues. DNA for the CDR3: TGTGCCAGCAGCACGTCTAGCGCCTCCTACGAGCAGTACTTC. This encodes CASSTSSASYEQYF.

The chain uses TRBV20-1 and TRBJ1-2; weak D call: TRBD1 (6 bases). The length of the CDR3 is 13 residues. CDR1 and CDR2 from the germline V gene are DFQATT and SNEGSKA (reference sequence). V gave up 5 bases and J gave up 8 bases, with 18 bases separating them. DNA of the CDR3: TGCAGTGCTGCGATACCGGGGGCTGAGGGCTACACCTTC. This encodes CSAAIPGAEGYTF.